This T cell receptor (beta chain) stems from a study of blood T cell repertoires in COVID-19. Sequencing used immunoSEQ multiplex PCR; TCRdb keeps in-frame clones, though not all of them. The data contain over 55,000 clones, approximately 88% of them seen just once; the ten biggest clones take up approximately 5.1%. The V segment lost 5 bases and the J segment 0 bases; nucleotides outside the gene matches: 9. Germline lookup yields CDR1 GTSNPN and CDR2 SVGIG (reference sequence). There are 17 residues in the CDR3. V and J are TRBV30 and TRBJ2-3; 12 bases map to TRBD2. This sequence was found in a human donor in a cohort sampled during active COVID-19. The sequenced sample was peripheral blood. The CDR3: CAWSKAGTSGSTDTQYF. DNA for the CDR3: TGTGCCTGGTCAAAAGCTGGGACTAGCGGGAGCACAGATACGCAGTATTTT.